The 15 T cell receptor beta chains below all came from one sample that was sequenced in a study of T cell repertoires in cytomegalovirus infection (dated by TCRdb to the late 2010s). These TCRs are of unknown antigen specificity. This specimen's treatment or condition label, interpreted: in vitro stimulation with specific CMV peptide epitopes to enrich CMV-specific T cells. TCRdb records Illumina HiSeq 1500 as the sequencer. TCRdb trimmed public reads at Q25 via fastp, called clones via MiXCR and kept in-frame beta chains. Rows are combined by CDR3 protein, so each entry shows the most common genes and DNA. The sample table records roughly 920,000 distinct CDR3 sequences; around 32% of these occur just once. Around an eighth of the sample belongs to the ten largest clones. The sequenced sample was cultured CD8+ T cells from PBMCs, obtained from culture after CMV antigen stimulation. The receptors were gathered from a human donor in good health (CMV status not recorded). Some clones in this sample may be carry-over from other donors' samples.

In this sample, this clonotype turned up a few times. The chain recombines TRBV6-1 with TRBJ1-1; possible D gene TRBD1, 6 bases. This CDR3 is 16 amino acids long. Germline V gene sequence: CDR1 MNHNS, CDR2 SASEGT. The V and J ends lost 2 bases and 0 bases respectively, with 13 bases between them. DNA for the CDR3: TGTGCCAGCAGTGAATTGATTGGGGGCATGAACACTGAAGCTTTCTTT. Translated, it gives CASSELIGGMNTEAFF.

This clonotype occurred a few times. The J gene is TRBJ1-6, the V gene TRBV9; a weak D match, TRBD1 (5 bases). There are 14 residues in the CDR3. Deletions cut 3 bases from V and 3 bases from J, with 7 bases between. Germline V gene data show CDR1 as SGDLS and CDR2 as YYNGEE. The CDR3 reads CASSAGFYNSPLHF. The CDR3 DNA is TGTGCCAGCAGCGCAGGGTTCTATAATTCACCCCTCCACTTT.

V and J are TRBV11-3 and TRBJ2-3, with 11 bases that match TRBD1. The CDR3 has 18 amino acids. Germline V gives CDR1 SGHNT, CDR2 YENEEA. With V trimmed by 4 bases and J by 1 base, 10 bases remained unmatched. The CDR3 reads CASSSGTGGLPGTDTQYF. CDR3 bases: TGTGCCAGCAGCTCCGGGACAGGGGGTTTGCCGGGCACAGATACGCAGTATTTT.

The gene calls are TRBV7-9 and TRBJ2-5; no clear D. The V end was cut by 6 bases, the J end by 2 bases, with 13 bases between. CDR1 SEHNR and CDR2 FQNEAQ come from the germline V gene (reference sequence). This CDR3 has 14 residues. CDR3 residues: CASSPPAQQETQYF. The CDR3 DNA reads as TGTGCCAGCAGTCCCCCGGCCCAGCAAGAGACCCAGTACTTC.

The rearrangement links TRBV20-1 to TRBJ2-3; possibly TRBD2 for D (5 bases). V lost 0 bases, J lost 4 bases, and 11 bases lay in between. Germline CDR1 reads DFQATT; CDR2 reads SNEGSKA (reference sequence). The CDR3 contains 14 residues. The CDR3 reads CSARDYEGPDTQYF. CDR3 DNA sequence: TGCAGTGCTAGAGATTATGAGGGCCCAGATACGCAGTATTTT.

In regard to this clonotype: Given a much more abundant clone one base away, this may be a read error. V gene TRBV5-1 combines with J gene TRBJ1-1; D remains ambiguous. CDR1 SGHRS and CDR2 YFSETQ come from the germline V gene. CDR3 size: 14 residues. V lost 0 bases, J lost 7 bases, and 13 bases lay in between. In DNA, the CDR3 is TGCGCCAGCAGCTTGGGGACTCCTGTAAGTGAAGCTTTCTTT. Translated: CASSLGTPVSEAFF.

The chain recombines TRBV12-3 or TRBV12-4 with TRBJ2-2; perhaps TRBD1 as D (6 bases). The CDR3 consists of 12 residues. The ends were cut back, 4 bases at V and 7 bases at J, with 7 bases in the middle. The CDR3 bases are TGTGCCAGCAGTTCGACAGGCGGGGAGCTGTTTTTT. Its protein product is CASSSTGGELFF.

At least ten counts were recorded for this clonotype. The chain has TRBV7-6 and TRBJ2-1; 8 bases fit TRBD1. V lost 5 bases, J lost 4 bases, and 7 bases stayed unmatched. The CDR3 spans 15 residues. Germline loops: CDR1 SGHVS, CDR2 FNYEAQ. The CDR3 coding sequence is TGTGCCAGCAGCAGCCCGGGACAGGCTTACAATGAGCAGTTCTTC. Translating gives CASSSPGQAYNEQFF. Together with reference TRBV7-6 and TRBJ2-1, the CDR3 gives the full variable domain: GAGVSQSPRYKVTKRGQDVALRCDPISGHVSLYWYRQALGQGPEFLTYFNYEAQQDKSGLPNDRFSAERPEGSISTLTIQRTEQRDSAMYRCASSSPGQAYNEQFFGPGTRLTVL.

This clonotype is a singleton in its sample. CDR3 amino acids: CATSERDKGSSSYEQYV. The CDR3 DNA reads as TGTGCCACCAGTGAGAGGGACAAGGGATCGAGCTCCTACGAGCAGTACGTC. This chain joins TRBV24-1 and TRBJ2-7; D may be TRBD1 (6 bases). Germline V gene data show CDR1 as KGHDR and CDR2 as SFDVKD. This CDR3 spans 17 amino acids. The V end lost 4 bases, the J end lost 0 bases, and 18 bases lay between the germline ends.

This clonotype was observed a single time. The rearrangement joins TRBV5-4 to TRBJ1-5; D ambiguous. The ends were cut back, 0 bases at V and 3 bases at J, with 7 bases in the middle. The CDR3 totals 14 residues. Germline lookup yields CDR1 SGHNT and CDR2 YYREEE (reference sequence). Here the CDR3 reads CASSLDGNNQPQHF. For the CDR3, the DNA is TGTGCCAGCAGCTTGGATGGGAACAATCAGCCCCAGCATTTT.

The CDR3 sequence is CASSDHGGPPRPQHF. The CDR3 nucleotides read TGTGCCAGCAGTGATCACGGGGGCCCCCCGCGGCCCCAGCATTTT. The V and J genes are TRBV28 and TRBJ1-5, with D possibly being TRBD1 (6 bases). The germline CDR1 and CDR2 sequences are MDHEN and SYDVKM. Trimming removed 5 bases at V and 9 bases at J, with 20 bases between. This CDR3 has 15 residues.

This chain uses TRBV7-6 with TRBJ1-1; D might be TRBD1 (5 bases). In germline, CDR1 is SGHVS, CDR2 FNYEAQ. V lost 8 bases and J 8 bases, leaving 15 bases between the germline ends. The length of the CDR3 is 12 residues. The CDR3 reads CASSQGAVEAFF. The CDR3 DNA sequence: TGTGCCAGCTCTCAAGGGGCGGTAGAAGCTTTCTTT.

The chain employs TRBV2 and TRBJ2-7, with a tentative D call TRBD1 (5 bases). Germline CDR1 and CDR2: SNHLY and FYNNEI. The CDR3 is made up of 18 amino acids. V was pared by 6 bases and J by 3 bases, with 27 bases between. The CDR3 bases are TGTGCCAGCAGGAGCCGAGGAAGGACATTCATCCCAATCTACGAGCAGTACGTC. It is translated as CASRSRGRTFIPIYEQYV.

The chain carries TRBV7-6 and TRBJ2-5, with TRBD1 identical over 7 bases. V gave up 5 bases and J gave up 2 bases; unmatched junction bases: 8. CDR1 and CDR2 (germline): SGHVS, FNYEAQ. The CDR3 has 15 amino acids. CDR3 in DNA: TGTGCCAGCAGCCGCAGGGGACAGACTCAAGAGACCCAGTACTTC. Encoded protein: CASSRRGQTQETQYF.

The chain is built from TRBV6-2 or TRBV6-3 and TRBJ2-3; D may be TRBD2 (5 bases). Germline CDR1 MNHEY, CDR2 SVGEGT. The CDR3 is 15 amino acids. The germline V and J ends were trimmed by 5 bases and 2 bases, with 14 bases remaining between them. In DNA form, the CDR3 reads TGTGCCAGCAGTCCTACCACTAGGCCCACAGATACGCAGTATTTT. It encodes CASSPTTRPTDTQYF.